The TCR beta chain described here comes from a study of breast tumors, draining lymph nodes, adjacent tissues. Germline CDR1 and CDR2: KGHSH and LQKENI. Deletions cut 4 bases from V and 5 bases from J, with 9 bases between. CDR3 length: 12 residues. From the multiplex PCR reads, TCRdb called clonotypes with MiXCR, one entry per CDR3 protein. The table lists approximately 180,000 distinct CDR3 sequences, 33% of them singletons, with roughly 3.8% in the top ten. Samples came from axillary lymph nodes draining the breast cancer. There are many counts of this clonotype. This sequence was found in a female donor with breast cancer. Some clones in this sample may be carry-over from other donors' samples. Sequences were obtained from axillary lymph node tissue. The V gene is TRBV18, the J gene TRBJ2-7; D unclear. CDR3 coding DNA: TGTGCCAGCTCACTCCTAGGTAACGAGCAGTACTTC. As protein: CASSLLGNEQYF. Supplemented by reference TRBV18 and TRBJ2-7, the full variable domain reads NAGVMQNPRHLVRRRGQEARLRCSPMKGHSHVYWYRQLPEEGLKFMVYLQKENIIDESGMPKERFSAEFPKEGPSILRIQQVVRGDSAAYFCASSLLGNEQYFGPGTRLTVT.